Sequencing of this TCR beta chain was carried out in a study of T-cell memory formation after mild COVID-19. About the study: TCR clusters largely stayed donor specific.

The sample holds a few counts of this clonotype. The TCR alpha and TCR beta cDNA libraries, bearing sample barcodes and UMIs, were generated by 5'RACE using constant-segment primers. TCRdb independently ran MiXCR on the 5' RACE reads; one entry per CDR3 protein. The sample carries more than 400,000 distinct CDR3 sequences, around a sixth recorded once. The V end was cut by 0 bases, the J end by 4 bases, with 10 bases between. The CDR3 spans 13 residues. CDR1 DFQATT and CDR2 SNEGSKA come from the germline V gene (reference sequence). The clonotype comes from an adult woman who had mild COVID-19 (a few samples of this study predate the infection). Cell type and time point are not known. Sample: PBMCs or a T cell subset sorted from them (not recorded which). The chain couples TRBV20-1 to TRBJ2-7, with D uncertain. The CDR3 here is CSARDLNTYEQYF. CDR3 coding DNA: TGCAGTGCTAGAGATCTGAACACGTACGAGCAGTACTTC.